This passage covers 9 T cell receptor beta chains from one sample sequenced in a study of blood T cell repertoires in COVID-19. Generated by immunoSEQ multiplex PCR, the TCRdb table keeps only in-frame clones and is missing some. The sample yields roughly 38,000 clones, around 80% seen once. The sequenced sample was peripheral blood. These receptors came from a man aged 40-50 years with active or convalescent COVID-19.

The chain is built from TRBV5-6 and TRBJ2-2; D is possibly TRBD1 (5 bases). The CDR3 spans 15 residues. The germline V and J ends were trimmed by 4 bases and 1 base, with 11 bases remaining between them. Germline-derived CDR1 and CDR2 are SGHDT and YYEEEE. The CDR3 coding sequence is TGTGCCAGCAGCGCAATAACAGGGAACACCGGGGAGCTGTTTTTT. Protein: CASSAITGNTGELFF. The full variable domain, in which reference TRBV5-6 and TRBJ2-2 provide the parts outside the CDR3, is DAGVTQSPTHLIKTRGQQVTLRCSPKSGHDTVSWYQQALGQGPQFIFQYYEEEERQRGNFPDRFSGHQFPNYSSELNVNALLLGDSALYLCASSAITGNTGELFFGEGSRLTVL.

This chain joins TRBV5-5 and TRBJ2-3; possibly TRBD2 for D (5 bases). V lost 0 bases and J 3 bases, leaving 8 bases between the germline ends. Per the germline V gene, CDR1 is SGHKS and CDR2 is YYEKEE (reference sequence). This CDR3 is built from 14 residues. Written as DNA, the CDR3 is TGTGCCAGCAGCTTGGTAGAGGGTACAGATACGCAGTATTTT. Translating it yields CASSLVEGTDTQYF.

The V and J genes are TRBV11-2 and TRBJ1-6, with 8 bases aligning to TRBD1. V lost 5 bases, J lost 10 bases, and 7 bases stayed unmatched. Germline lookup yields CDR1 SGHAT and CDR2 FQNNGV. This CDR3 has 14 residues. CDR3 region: CASSRPQGGSPLHF. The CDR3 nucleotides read TGTGCCAGCAGCCGCCCACAGGGGGGGTCACCCCTCCACTTT.

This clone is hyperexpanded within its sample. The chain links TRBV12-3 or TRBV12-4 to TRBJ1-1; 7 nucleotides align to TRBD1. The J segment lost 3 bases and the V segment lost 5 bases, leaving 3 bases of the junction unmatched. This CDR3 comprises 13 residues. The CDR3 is CASSIDRDTEAFF. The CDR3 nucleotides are TGTGCCAGCAGTATTGACAGGGACACTGAAGCTTTCTTT.

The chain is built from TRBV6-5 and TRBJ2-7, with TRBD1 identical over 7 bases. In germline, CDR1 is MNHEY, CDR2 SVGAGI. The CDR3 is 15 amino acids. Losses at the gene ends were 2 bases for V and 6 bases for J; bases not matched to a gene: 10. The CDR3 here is CASSYRGQNIFEQYF. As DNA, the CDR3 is TGTGCCAGCAGTTACAGGGGACAGAACATCTTCGAGCAGTACTTC.

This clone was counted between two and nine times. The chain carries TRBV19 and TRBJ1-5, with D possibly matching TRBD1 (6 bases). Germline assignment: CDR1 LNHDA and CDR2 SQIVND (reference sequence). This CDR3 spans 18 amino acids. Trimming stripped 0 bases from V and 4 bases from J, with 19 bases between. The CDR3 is CASSIDRGGSRQNQPQHF. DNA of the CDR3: TGTGCCAGTAGTATAGATCGGGGGGGCAGTCGGCAAAATCAGCCCCAGCATTTT. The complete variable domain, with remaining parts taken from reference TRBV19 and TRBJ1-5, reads DGGITQSPKYLFRKEGQNVTLSCEQNLNHDAMYWYRQDPGQGLRLIYYSQIVNDFQKGDIAEGYSVSREKKESFPLTVTSAQKNPTAFYLCASSIDRGGSRQNQPQHFGDGTRLSIL.

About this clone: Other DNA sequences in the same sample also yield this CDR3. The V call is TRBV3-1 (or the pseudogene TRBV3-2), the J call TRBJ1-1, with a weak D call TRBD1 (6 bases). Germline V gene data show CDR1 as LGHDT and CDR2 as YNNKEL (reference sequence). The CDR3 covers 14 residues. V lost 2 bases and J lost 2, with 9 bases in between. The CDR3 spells CASSQMTGNTEAFF. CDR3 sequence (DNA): TGTGCCAGCAGCCAAATGACAGGTAACACTGAAGCTTTCTTT.

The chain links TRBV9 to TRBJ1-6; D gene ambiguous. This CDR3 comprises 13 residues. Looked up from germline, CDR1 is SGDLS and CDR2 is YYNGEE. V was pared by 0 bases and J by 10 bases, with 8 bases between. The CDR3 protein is CASSVGLESPLHF. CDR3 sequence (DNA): TGTGCCAGCAGCGTAGGCCTGGAGTCACCCCTCCACTTT.

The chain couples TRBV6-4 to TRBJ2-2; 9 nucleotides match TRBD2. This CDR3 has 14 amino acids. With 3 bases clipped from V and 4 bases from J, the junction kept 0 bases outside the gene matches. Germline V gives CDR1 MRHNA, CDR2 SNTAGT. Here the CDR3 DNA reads TGTGCCAGCAGTGAGCGGGGGGGCACCGGGGAGCTGTTTTTT. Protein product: CASSERGGTGELFF.